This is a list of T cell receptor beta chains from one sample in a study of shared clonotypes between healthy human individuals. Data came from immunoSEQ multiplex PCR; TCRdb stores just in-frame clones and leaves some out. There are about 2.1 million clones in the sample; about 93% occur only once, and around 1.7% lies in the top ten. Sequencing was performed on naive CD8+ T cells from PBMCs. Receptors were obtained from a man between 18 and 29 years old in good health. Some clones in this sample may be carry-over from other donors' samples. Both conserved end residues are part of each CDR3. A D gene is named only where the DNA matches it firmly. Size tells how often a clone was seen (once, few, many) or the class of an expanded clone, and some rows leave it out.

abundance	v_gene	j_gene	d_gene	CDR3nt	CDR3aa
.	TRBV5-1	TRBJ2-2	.	TGCGCCAGCAGCCCTAAAGGCACCGGGGAGCTGTTTTTT	CASSPKGTGELFF
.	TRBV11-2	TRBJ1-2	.	TGTGCCAGCAGCCCCTGGGACACCACTAACTATGGCTACACCTTC	CASSPWDTTNYGYTF
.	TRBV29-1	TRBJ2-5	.	TGCAGCGTCTGTGACAGCCAAGAGACCCAGTACTTC	CSVCDSQETQYF
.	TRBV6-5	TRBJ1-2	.	TGTGCCAGCAGTGTGGACGGAGGGGACTATGGCTACACCTTC	CASSVDGGDYGYTF
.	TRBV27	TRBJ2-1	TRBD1	TGTGCCAGCAGAACTATCGGACAGGGCCTGGGGAATGAGCAGTTCTTC	CASRTIGQGLGNEQFF
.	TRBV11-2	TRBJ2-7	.	TGTGCCAGCAGCTCTCTGGACATCCCCTACGAGCAGTACTTC	CASSSLDIPYEQYF
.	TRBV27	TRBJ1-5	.	TGTGCCAGCAGTTACGGGTATAGCAATCAGCCCCAGCATTTT	CASSYGYSNQPQHF
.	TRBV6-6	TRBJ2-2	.	TGTGCCAGCAGTTCCTCTAGTGGGGGGCAGGCCGGGGAGCTGTTTTTT	CASSSSSGGQAGELFF
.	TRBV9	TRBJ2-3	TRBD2	TGTGCCAGCAGCGTTAATTTTATTACTAGCGAAACAGATACGCAGTATTTT	CASSVNFITSETDTQYF
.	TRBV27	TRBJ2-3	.	TGTGCCAGCAGTTACGGCGGCCCCCTCACAGATACGCAGTATTTT	CASSYGGPLTDTQYF
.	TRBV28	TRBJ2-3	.	TGTGCCAGCAGTTGGAGTAGCGGCCCCTGGGATACGCAGTATTTT	CASSWSSGPWDTQYF
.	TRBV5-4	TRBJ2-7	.	TGTGCCAGCAGCTTAGGAGGGAAATACGAGCAGTACTTC	CASSLGGKYEQYF
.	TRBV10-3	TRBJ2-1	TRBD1	TGTGCCATCGTAGACCCCCAGGGGGCGGGTGAGCAGTTCTTC	CAIVDPQGAGEQFF
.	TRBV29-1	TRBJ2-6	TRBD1	TGCAGCGTTCGGACAGGGGGCGGTCCTGGGGCCAACGTCCTGACTTTC	CSVRTGGGPGANVLTF
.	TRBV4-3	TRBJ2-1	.	TGCGCCAGCAGCCCGGGACTTAGGTCCTACAATGAGCAGTTCTTC	CASSPGLRSYNEQFF
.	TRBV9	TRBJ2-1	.	TGTGCCAGCAGCTCAGGGTCAGTAAATGAGCAGTTCTTC	CASSSGSVNEQFF
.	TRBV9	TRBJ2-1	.	TGTGCCAGCAGCTCCAGGACTGGCGCTCACAATGAGCAGTTCTTC	CASSSRTGAHNEQFF
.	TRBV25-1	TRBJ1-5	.	TGTGCCAGCAGTCCGGGGGGCAATCAGCCCCAGCATTTT	CASSPGGNQPQHF
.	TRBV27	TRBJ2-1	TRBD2	TGTGCCAGCAGTTTTAGCGGGAGCCTGAGAACCCTCCATGAGCAGTTCTTC	CASSFSGSLRTLHEQFF
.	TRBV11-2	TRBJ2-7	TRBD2	TGTGCCAGCAGCTTAGGCGGGAGATCCTACGAGCAGTACTTC	CASSLGGRSYEQYF
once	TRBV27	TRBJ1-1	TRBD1	TGTGCCAGCAGAGGGCGGACAGGACGGTGGGAGTTCTTT	CASRGRTGRWEFF
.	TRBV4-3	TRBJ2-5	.	TGCGCCAGCAGCCAAGATCCTGAGGAGACCCAGTACTTC	CASSQDPEETQYF